Shown below are 31 T cell receptor beta chains from a single sample sequenced in a study of blood T cell repertoires in COVID-19. Sequenced by immunoSEQ multiplex PCR; TCRdb stores in-frame clones only, minus some. The sample lists about 210,000 clones; about 91% were seen once. Sequences were obtained from peripheral blood. Receptors were obtained from a man aged 18 to 30 with active or convalescent COVID-19.

V usage is TRBV18 and J usage is TRBJ2-1, with D possibly TRBD2 on 5 matching bases. V lost 5 bases and J lost 4, with 15 bases in between. The CDR3 contains 15 residues. Germline V lookup: CDR1 KGHSH, CDR2 LQKENI. The CDR3 region is CASSSLDGLYNEQFF. For the CDR3, the DNA is TGTGCCAGCTCATCACTAGACGGACTTTACAATGAGCAGTTCTTC.

This clone was found once. The chain employs TRBV5-1 and TRBJ2-7; TRBD2 aligns across 9 bases. The CDR3 spans 16 residues. The germline V gene encodes CDR1 SGHRS and CDR2 YFSETQ. V lost 4 bases and J lost 2; bases outside the gene matches: 10. This chain's CDR3 is CASSLGSSGTPYEQYF. The CDR3 nucleotides read TGCGCCAGCAGCCTGGGGTCTAGCGGGACCCCCTACGAGCAGTACTTC.

This chain links TRBV11-2 with TRBJ2-7, with 12 bases identical to TRBD1. J lost 4 bases, V lost 5 bases, and 15 bases had no gene match. The CDR3 runs 18 residues. Germline V gives CDR1 SGHAT, CDR2 FQNNGV. The CDR3 loop reads CASSPIARDRGRNYEQYF. The CDR3 DNA follows: TGTGCCAGCAGCCCGATCGCCCGGGACAGGGGGCGAAATTACGAGCAGTACTTC.

The chain combines TRBV7-2 with TRBJ2-5; D uncertain. CDR3 length: 13 amino acids. Between the trimmed V and J ends, which lost 0 bases and 5 bases, there was a span of 7 bases. Germline CDR1 reads SGHTA; CDR2 reads FQGNSA. The CDR3 region is CASSLASSETQYF. The CDR3 DNA is TGTGCCAGCAGCTTAGCTAGTTCTGAGACCCAGTACTTC.

This CDR3 is CASSISKRGANYGYTF. The CDR3 DNA reads as TGTGCCAGTAGTATATCCAAGCGGGGGGCGAACTATGGCTACACCTTC. The V and J genes are TRBV19 and TRBJ1-2, with D maybe TRBD1 (6 bases). Germline assignment: CDR1 LNHDA and CDR2 SQIVND (reference sequence). This CDR3 is built from 16 residues. The V end lost 2 bases, the J end lost 2 bases, and 15 bases lay between the germline ends.

The genes are TRBV5-6 and TRBJ1-2; 8 positions agree with TRBD1. In germline, CDR1 is SGHDT, CDR2 YYEEEE. Germline trimming cut 4 bases from V and 4 bases from J; bases unmatched to any gene: 6. This CDR3 contains 14 residues. CDR3 amino acids: CASSPDRVVYGYTF. CDR3 in DNA: TGTGCCAGCAGCCCGGACAGGGTGGTCTATGGCTACACCTTC.

The CDR3 is CASSVGQGGTEAFF. The CDR3 nucleotides are TGCGCCAGCAGTGTAGGACAGGGCGGCACTGAAGCTTTCTTT. The J gene is TRBJ1-1, the V gene TRBV10-1; TRBD1 matches at 8 bases. The CDR3 has 14 amino acids. The V segment lost 4 bases and the J segment 4 bases; nucleotides outside the gene matches: 5. Germline V lookup: CDR1 WNHNN, CDR2 SYGVQD (reference sequence).

This chain connects TRBV12-3 or TRBV12-4 to TRBJ2-7; 10 bases map to TRBD2. CDR3 length: 13 residues. V dropped 3 bases and J dropped 6; count of bases not matched to a gene: 2. The CDR3: CASSLVAGGEQYF. DNA of the CDR3: TGTGCCAGCAGTTTGGTAGCGGGGGGCGAGCAGTACTTC.

A few counts support this clone. The chain joins TRBV14 to TRBJ1-1; 8 positions agree with TRBD1. V gave up 4 bases and J gave up 3 bases; unmatched junction bases: 10. The CDR3 has 16 amino acids. Germline V lookup: CDR1 SGHDN, CDR2 FVKESK. In nucleotides, the CDR3 is TGTGCCAGCAGCCCGTACCTTGGACAGGGAGACACTGAAGCTTTCTTT. Amino acid sequence: CASSPYLGQGDTEAFF.

The V call is TRBV7-8, the J call TRBJ1-1; maybe TRBD1 (6 bases). This CDR3 spans 15 amino acids. V lost 4 bases to trimming and J lost 0 bases, with 12 bases between them. The germline CDR1 and CDR2 sequences are SGHVS and FQNEAQ. The CDR3 is CASSYSTGLNTEAFF. The CDR3, as DNA: TGTGCCAGCAGCTATAGTACAGGGCTGAACACTGAAGCTTTCTTT.

The rearrangement links TRBV7-2 to TRBJ2-1; 14 bases agree with TRBD2. The V segment lost 1 base and the J segment 9 bases; nucleotides outside the gene matches: 8. CDR1 and CDR2 from the germline V gene are SGHTA and FQGNSA. This CDR3 contains 17 residues. CDR3 region: CASSLVGLAGGRGEQFF. CDR3 in DNA: TGTGCCAGCAGCTTAGTCGGACTAGCGGGAGGAAGGGGTGAGCAGTTCTTC.

This clone was counted a few times. This chain connects TRBV6-4 to TRBJ2-3, with a weak D call TRBD1 (7 bases). V lost 0 bases and J 6 bases, leaving 16 bases between the germline ends. The CDR3 runs to 16 residues. Germline CDR1 reads MRHNA; CDR2 reads SNTAGT. CDR3 nucleotide sequence: TGTGCCAGCAGTGACTCTGCAGGGGGGAGTACGGATACGCAGTATTTT. The encoded protein is CASSDSAGGSTDTQYF.

The chain has TRBV6-1 and TRBJ2-1; 11 positions match TRBD2. This CDR3 has 19 residues. With 2 bases clipped from V and 10 bases from J, the junction kept 19 bases outside the gene matches. The germline V gene has CDR1 MNHNS and CDR2 SASEGT. In DNA form, the CDR3 reads TGTGCCAGCAGTGAATTAGTTTTGGGGCTAGCGGGAGGCAAGAGGGAGCAGTTCTTC. Translating it yields CASSELVLGLAGGKREQFF.

The rearrangement uses TRBV4-2 and TRBJ1-1; tentatively, D is TRBD1 (6 bases). From germline, CDR1 is LGHNA and CDR2 YNFKEQ. CDR3 length: 15 amino acids. V lost 3 bases and J 3 bases, leaving 14 bases between the germline ends. The CDR3 loop is CASSQGAGKDTEAFF. For the CDR3, the DNA is TGTGCCAGCAGCCAGGGGGCCGGGAAGGACACTGAAGCTTTCTTT.

This clone was counted once. The chain is built from TRBV28 and TRBJ1-6; tentative D call: TRBD1 (5 bases). The CDR3 loop spans 13 amino acids. Germline V gene data show CDR1 as MDHEN and CDR2 as SYDVKM. V gave up 2 bases and J gave up 15 bases, with 14 bases separating them. The CDR3 DNA reads TGTGCCAGCAGTTTACCCCAGGGCGTTTTCCTCCACTTT. This gives the protein CASSLPQGVFLHF.

There are a few counts of this clone. This chain joins TRBV5-6 and TRBJ1-2, with D unresolved. Germline V gene lookup returns CDR1 SGHDT and CDR2 YYEEEE. This CDR3 is built from 14 residues. V was clipped by 4 bases and J by 8 bases, with 18 bases between them. The CDR3 DNA reads TGTGCCAGCAGCCTGGGTGGCGGTGATGGAGGCTACACCTTC. It is translated as CASSLGGGDGGYTF.

A single count supports this clone. This chain joins TRBV19 and TRBJ1-2; 9 bases are shared with TRBD1. V shed 7 bases and J 1 base; nucleotides not matched to a gene: 7. Germline V CDR1 and CDR2: LNHDA, SQIVND (reference sequence). CDR3 length equals 15 residues. CDR3 sequence (DNA): TGTGCCAGTACCATGGGGGACAGGGATAACTATGGCTACACCTTC. Translating gives CASTMGDRDNYGYTF.

The genes are TRBV19 and TRBJ2-7, with TRBD2 matching over 8 bases. CDR3 length: 14 residues. Germline trimming cut 7 bases from V and 0 bases from J; bases unmatched to any gene: 5. The germline gives CDR1 LNHDA, CDR2 SQIVND (reference sequence). The CDR3 nucleotides read TGTGCCAGTAAGACTAGCGAGAACTCCTACGAGCAGTACTTC. Its translation is CASKTSENSYEQYF.

The J gene is TRBJ1-2, the V gene TRBV9, with D hard to call. The CDR3 has 15 residues. The V end lost 0 bases, the J end lost 7 bases, and 16 bases lay between the germline ends. Per the germline V gene, CDR1 is SGDLS and CDR2 is YYNGEE. CDR3 sequence: CASSVGGQMLGGYTF. As DNA, the CDR3 is TGTGCCAGCAGCGTAGGTGGGCAAATGTTGGGTGGCTACACCTTC.

About this clone: Other nucleotide sequences in the sample specify the same CDR3. The genes are TRBV28 and TRBJ2-7, with a weak D call TRBD1 (5 bases). Trimming cost V 3 bases and J 3 bases, with 9 bases left between them. From germline, CDR1 is MDHEN and CDR2 SYDVKM. The CDR3 covers 13 residues. CDR3: CASSLGQLYEQYF. In nucleotides, the CDR3 is TGTGCCAGCAGTTTGGGGCAGCTCTACGAGCAGTACTTC. The variable domain in full, completed from reference TRBV28 and TRBJ2-7, reads DVKVTQSSRYLVKRTGEKVFLECVQDMDHENMFWYRQDPGLGLRLIYFSYDVKMKEKGDIPEGYSVSREKKERFSLILESASTNQTSMYLCASSLGQLYEQYFGPGTRLTVT.

The chain joins TRBV30 to TRBJ2-2; no definite D call. Germline V lookup: CDR1 GTSNPN, CDR2 SVGIG (reference sequence). Trimming pared 3 bases from V and 2 bases from J, leaving 4 bases between. This CDR3 has 12 amino acids. The CDR3 loop is CAWSRNTGELFF. The CDR3 nucleotides are TGTGCCTGGAGCAGAAACACCGGGGAGCTGTTTTTT.

The gene calls are TRBV5-1 and TRBJ2-5, with 8 bases identical to TRBD1. J was trimmed by 4 bases and V by 7 bases; bases with no gene match: 12. Per the germline V gene, CDR1 is SGHRS and CDR2 is YFSETQ. This CDR3 contains 15 residues. The DNA of the CDR3 is TGCGCCAGCGTTTCCGGGACAGGTGGGGGAGAGACCCAGTACTTC. This sequence encodes CASVSGTGGGETQYF.

The V call is TRBV2, the J call TRBJ1-5, with unresolved D. This CDR3 is built from 14 residues. The germline V gene encodes CDR1 SNHLY and CDR2 FYNNEI. Trimming pared 4 bases from V and 3 bases from J, leaving 10 bases between. The CDR3 DNA reads TGTGCCAGCAGTGGAGGCAGCCCCAATCAGCCCCAGCATTTT. This gives the protein CASSGGSPNQPQHF.

The rearrangement links TRBV30 to TRBJ1-1; D might be TRBD1 (5 bases). Deletions cut 2 bases from V and 8 bases from J, with 9 bases between. The CDR3 contains 11 residues. Germline V gives CDR1 GTSNPN, CDR2 SVGIG (reference sequence). CDR3 DNA: TGTGCCTGGAGTCCCGGGGGGGAAGCTTTCTTT. This codes for CAWSPGGEAFF.

This clone was detected once. This chain uses TRBV28 with TRBJ1-5; D not resolved. The length of the CDR3 is 12 residues. Germline loops: CDR1 MDHEN, CDR2 SYDVKM. V lost 6 bases to trimming and J lost 3 bases, with 6 bases between them. The DNA for the CDR3 is TGTGCCAGCAGGTCCCTCAATCAGCCCCAGCATTTT. This sequence encodes CASRSLNQPQHF.

This clone showed up just a few times. The chain has TRBV2 and TRBJ1-4; D gene unclear. V was cut by 2 bases and J by 0 bases, with 10 bases left in between. Germline V gene lookup returns CDR1 SNHLY and CDR2 FYNNEI. The CDR3 spans 16 residues. CDR3 bases: TGTGCCAGCAGTGAATGGGCGGGTGCAACTAATGAAAAACTGTTTTTT. Residues: CASSEWAGATNEKLFF.

This chain links TRBV6-5 with TRBJ1-1; D uncertain. The V gene lost 0 bases and the J gene lost 7 bases, with 12 bases spanning the gap. The CDR3 contains 14 residues. Germline CDR1 is MNHEY and CDR2 is SVGAGI. Written as DNA, the CDR3 is TGTGCCAGCAGTTACTCCCCCCAGCGGATTGAAGCTTTCTTT. Protein sequence: CASSYSPQRIEAFF.

The genes are TRBV7-9 and TRBJ1-2; tentative D call: TRBD1 (5 bases). The length of the CDR3 is 16 residues. Trimming cost V 0 bases and J 3 bases, with 14 bases left between them. CDR1 and CDR2 (germline): SEHNR, FQNEAQ (reference sequence). CDR3 coding DNA: TGTGCCAGCAGCTTAGCCGGGGCGGGAGTATACTATGGCTACACCTTC. Encoded protein: CASSLAGAGVYYGYTF.

The gene calls are TRBV2 and TRBJ2-7; no reliable D call. V was trimmed by 1 base and J by 0 bases, leaving 10 bases between them. The CDR3 has 15 amino acids. In germline, CDR1 is SNHLY, CDR2 FYNNEI. CDR3 nucleotide sequence: TGTGCCAGCAGTGAAGGTTGGCAGGACTCCTACGAGCAGTACTTC. Its translation is CASSEGWQDSYEQYF. The full variable domain, completed using reference TRBV2 and TRBJ2-7, is EPEVTQTPSHQVTQMGQEVILRCVPISNHLYFYWYRQILGQKVEFLVSFYNNEISEKSEIFDDQFSVERPDGSNFTLKIRSTKLEDSAMYFCASSEGWQDSYEQYFGPGTRLTVT.

The J gene is TRBJ2-7, the V gene TRBV6-5, with D perhaps matching TRBD2 (5 bases). The CDR3 runs to 12 residues. Germline V gene lookup returns CDR1 MNHEY and CDR2 SVGAGI. Trimming removed 7 bases from V and 6 bases from J, with 13 bases in between. CDR3 DNA sequence: TGTGCCAGCACCAAAGAAAGCGGCGAGCAGTACTTC. Translated, it gives CASTKESGEQYF.

V usage is TRBV6-2 or TRBV6-3 and J usage is TRBJ2-3, with 7 bases identical to TRBD1. CDR1 is MNHEY and CDR2 is SVGEGT in the germline V gene. V shed 6 bases and J 6 bases; nucleotides not matched to a gene: 9. The CDR3 has 14 amino acids. As DNA, the CDR3 is TGTGCCAGCAGCAAAGTCAACAGGGGTGATACGCAGTATTTT. Translated, it gives CASSKVNRGDTQYF.